The present T cell receptor (beta chain) was sequenced within a study of identical twins. On this clonotype: A single base separates this from a much larger clone, so it may be a read error.

The V end was cut by 4 bases, the J end by 4 bases, with 7 bases between. Germline loops: CDR1 ENHRY, CDR2 SYGVKD. The CDR3 covers 12 residues. TCRdb independently ran MiXCR on the 5' RACE reads; one entry per CDR3 protein. The table records some 630,000 distinct CDR3 sequences, about 7% of them present only once. A further study also used this sample, focusing on yellow fever vaccine responses in identical twins.

Sequencing input: PBMCs. The chain has TRBV10-3 and TRBJ2-5, with D hard to call. This TCR came from a woman younger than 35 in good health. The CDR3 coding sequence is TGTGCCATCAGTGGGAAGGGAGAGACCCAGTACTTC. It codes for CAISGKGETQYF.